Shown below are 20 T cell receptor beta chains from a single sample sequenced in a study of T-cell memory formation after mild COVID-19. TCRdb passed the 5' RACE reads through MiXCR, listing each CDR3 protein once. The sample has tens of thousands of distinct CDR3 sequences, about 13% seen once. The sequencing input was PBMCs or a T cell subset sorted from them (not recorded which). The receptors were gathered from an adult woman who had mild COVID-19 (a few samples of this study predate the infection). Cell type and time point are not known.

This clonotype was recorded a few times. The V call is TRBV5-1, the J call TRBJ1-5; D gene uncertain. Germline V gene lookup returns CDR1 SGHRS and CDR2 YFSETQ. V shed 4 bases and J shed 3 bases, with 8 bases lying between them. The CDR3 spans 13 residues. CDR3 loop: CASSAGTNQPQHF. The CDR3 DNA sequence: TGCGCCAGCAGCGCCGGAACCAATCAGCCCCAGCATTTT.

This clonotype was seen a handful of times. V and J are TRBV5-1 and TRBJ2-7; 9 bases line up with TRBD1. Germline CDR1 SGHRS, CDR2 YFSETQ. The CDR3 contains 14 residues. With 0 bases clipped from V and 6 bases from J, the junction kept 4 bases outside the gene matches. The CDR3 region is CASSLVGQGTEQYF. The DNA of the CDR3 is TGCGCCAGCAGCTTGGTGGGACAGGGCACCGAGCAGTACTTC.

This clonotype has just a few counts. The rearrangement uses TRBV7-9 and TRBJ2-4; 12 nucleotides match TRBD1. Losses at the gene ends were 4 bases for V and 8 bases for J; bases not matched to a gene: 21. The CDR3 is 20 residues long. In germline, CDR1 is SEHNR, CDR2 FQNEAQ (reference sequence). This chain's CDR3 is CASSSAGTGGLWAQMDIQYF. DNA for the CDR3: TGTGCCAGCAGCTCGGCCGGGACAGGGGGCTTGTGGGCTCAAATGGACATTCAGTACTTC.

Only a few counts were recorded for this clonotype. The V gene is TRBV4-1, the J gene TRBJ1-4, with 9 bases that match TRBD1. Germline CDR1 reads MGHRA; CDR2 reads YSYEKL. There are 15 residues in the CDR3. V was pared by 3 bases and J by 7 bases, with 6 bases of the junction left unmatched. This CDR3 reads CASSHGQGTGEKLFF. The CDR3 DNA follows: TGCGCCAGCAGCCATGGACAGGGGACGGGTGAAAAACTGTTTTTT.

The CDR3 loop is CATQGVSGYGELFF. In DNA, the CDR3 is TGTGCCACCCAGGGAGTATCGGGTTACGGGGAGCTGTTTTTT. The chain carries TRBV24-1 and TRBJ2-2; D tentatively fits TRBD1 or TRBD2 (5 bases each). The CDR3 sequence is 14 residues long. Trimming shortened V by 9 bases and J by 7 bases, and 17 bases separated the two germline ends. Per the germline V gene, CDR1 is KGHDR and CDR2 is SFDVKD.

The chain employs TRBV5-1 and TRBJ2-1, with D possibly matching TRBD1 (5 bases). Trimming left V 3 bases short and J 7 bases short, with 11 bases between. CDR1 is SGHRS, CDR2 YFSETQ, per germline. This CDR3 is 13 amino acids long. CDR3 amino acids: CASSSGMGNEQFF. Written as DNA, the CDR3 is TGCGCCAGCAGCTCAGGGATGGGTAATGAGCAGTTCTTC.

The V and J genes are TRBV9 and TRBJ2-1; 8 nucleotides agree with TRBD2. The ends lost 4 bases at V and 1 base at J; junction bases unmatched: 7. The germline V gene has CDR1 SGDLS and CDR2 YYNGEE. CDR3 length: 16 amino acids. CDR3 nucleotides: TGTGCCAGCAGCTTTACTAGCGGACCTTCCTACAATGAGCAGTTCTTC. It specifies CASSFTSGPSYNEQFF.

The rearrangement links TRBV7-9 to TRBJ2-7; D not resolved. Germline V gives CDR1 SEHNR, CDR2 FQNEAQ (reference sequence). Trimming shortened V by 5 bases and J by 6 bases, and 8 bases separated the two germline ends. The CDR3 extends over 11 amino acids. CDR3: CASSLTAEQYF. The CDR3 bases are TGTGCCAGCAGCCTGACGGCCGAGCAGTACTTC.

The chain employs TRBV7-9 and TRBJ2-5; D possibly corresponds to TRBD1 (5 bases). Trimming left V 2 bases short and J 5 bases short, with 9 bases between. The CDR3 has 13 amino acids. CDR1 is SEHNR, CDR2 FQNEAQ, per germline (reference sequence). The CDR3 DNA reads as TGTGCCAGCAGCTTACAGGGTGAGGAGACCCAGTACTTC. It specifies CASSLQGEETQYF.

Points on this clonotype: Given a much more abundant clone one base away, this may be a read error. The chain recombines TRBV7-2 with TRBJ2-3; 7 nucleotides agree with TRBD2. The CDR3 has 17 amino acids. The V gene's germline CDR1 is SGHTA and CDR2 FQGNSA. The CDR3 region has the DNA TGTGCCAGCAGCTTAGTCGCGCGGGAGTTTGGCACAGATACGCCGTATTTT. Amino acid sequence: CASSLVAREFGTDTPYF.

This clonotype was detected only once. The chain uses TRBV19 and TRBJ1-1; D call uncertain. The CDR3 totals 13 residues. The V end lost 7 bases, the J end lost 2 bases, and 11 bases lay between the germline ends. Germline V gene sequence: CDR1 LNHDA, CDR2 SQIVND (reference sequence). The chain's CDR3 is CASTLSDNTEAFF. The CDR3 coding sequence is TGTGCCAGTACTCTCTCCGATAACACTGAAGCTTTCTTT.

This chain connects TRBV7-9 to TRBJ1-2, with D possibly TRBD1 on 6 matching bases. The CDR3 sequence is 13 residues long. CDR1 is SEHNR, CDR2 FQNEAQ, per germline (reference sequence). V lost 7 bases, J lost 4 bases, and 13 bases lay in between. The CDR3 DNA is TGTGCCAGCACCAAGGACAGTCTCTATGGCTACACCTTC. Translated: CASTKDSLYGYTF.

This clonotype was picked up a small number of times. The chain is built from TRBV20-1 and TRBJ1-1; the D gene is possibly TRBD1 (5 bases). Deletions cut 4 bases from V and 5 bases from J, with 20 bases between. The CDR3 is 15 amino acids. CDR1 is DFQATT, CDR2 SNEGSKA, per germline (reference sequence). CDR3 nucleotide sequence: TGCAGTGCTAAGGGACGGGAGGGTTTGGAAACTGAAGCTTTCTTT. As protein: CSAKGREGLETEAFF.

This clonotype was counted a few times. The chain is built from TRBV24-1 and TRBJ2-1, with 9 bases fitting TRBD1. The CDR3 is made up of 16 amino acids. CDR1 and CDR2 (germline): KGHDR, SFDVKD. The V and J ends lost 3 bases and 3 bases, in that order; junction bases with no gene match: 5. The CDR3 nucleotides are TGTGCCACCAGTGATCGGGACAGGGAGAGCTACAATGAGCAGTTCTTC. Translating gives CATSDRDRESYNEQFF.

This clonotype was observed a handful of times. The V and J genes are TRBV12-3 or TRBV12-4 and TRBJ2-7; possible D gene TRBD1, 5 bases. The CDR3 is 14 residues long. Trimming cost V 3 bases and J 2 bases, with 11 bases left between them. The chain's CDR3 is CASSFTDTAYEQYF. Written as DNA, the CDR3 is TGTGCCAGCAGTTTCACGGACACCGCCTACGAGCAGTACTTC.

The CDR3 nucleotides are TGCAGTGCTAGGCCTAGCGGGAGTTACAATGAGCAGTTCTTC. Protein sequence: CSARPSGSYNEQFF. This chain joins TRBV20-1 and TRBJ2-1, with TRBD2 matching over 10 bases. This CDR3 region has 14 residues. V lost 3 bases to trimming and J lost 4 bases; unmatched junction nucleotides: 3. The germline V gene has CDR1 DFQATT and CDR2 SNEGSKA (reference sequence).

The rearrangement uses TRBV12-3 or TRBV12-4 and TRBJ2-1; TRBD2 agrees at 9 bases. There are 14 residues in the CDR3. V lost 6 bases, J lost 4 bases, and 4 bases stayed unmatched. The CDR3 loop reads CASSLAGQYNEQFF. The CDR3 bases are TGTGCCAGCAGCCTAGCGGGGCAGTACAATGAGCAGTTCTTC.

The CDR3 nucleotides are TGCAGTGCTTGGGGACGGTGGAACACTGAAGCTTTCTTT. It yields the protein CSAWGRWNTEAFF. The chain recombines TRBV20-1 with TRBJ1-1; the D gene is possibly TRBD1 (5 bases). This CDR3 has 13 residues. The germline CDR1 and CDR2 sequences are DFQATT and SNEGSKA (reference sequence). With 5 bases removed from V and 1 base from J, the gap between germline ends came to 11 bases.

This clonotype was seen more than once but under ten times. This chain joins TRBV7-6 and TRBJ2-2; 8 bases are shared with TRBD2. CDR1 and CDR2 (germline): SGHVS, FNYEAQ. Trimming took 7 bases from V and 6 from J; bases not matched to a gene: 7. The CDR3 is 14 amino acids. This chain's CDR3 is CASTPSGGAGELFF. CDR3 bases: TGTGCCAGCACTCCATCGGGGGGGGCCGGGGAGCTGTTTTTT.

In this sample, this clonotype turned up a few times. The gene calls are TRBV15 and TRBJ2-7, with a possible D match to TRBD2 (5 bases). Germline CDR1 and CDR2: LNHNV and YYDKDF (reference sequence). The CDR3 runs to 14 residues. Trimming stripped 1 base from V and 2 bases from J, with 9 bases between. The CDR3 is CATSRASGPYEQYF. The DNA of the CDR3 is TGTGCCACCAGCAGAGCCAGCGGACCCTACGAGCAGTACTTC. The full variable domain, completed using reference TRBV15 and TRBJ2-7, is DAMVIQNPRYQVTQFGKPVTLSCSQTLNHNVMYWYQQKSSQAPKLLFHYYDKDFNNEADTPDNFQSRRPNTSFCFLDIRSPGLGDTAMYLCATSRASGPYEQYFGPGTRLTVT.